This T cell receptor (beta chain) was retrieved from a study of T-cell memory formation after mild COVID-19. TCRdb analysed the 5' RACE reads with MiXCR anew, one entry per CDR3 protein. The table has some 210,000 distinct CDR3 sequences, approximately 16% seen once; the top ten hold 2.4%. This clonotype showed up just a few times. The CDR3 length is 16 residues. J lost 4 bases, V lost 4 bases, and 8 bases had no gene match. Germline V CDR1 and CDR2: KGHSH, LQKENI. The V call is TRBV18, the J call TRBJ2-5; TRBD2 matches at 11 bases. The TCR sequence derives from an adult woman who had mild COVID-19 (a few samples of this study predate the infection). Cell type and time point are not known. Source material: PBMCs or a T cell subset sorted from them (not recorded which). The chain's CDR3 is CASSLTSGSQTETQYF. CDR3 DNA sequence: TGTGCCAGCTCACTAACTAGCGGGAGTCAGACAGAGACCCAGTACTTC. Based on the CDR3 plus reference TRBV18 and TRBJ2-5, the full variable domain is NAGVMQNPRHLVRRRGQEARLRCSPMKGHSHVYWYRQLPEEGLKFMVYLQKENIIDESGMPKERFSAEFPKEGPSILRIQQVVRGDSAAYFCASSLTSGSQTETQYFGPGTRLLVL.